This TCR beta chain comes out of a study of blood T cell repertoires in COVID-19. At the level of the study: Sources were T cells, B-cell-depleted T cells, or PBMCs; the material itself was cDNA or gDNA.

Trimming left V 4 bases short and J 3 bases short, with 13 bases between. Per germline, CDR1 MGHRA and CDR2 YSYEKL. The CDR3 has 15 residues. Sequencing used immunoSEQ multiplex PCR; TCRdb keeps in-frame clones, though not all of them. In the table there are 97,000 or so clones, 91% of which are singletons. This clonotype was sampled from a man aged 18 to 29 with acute or convalescent COVID-19. The chain links TRBV4-1 to TRBJ2-1; weak D call: TRBD2 (5 bases). Material: peripheral blood. The DNA of the CDR3 is TGCGCCAGCAGCCGTGAGTACCGGGACTACAATGAGCAGTTCTTC. This codes for CASSREYRDYNEQFF.